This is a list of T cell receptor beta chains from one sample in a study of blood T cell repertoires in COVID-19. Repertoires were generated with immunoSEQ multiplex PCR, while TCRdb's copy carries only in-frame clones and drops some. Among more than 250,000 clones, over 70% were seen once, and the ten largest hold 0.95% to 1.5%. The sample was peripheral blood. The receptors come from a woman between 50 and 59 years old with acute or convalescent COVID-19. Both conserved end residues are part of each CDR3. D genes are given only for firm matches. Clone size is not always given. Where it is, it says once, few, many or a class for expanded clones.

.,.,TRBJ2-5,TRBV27,TGTGCCAGCAGTTTTGGAGGGGCTGGAGAGACCCAGTACTTC,CASSFGGAGETQYF
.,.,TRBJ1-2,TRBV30,TGTGCCTGGAGGCAGCCAGGGGTTCATGGCTACACCTTC,CAWRQPGVHGYTF
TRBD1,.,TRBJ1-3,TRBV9,TGTGCCAGCAGCGTAGGGCAGGGGGACTCTGGAAACACCATATATTTT,CASSVGQGDSGNTIYF
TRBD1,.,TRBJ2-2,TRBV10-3,TGTGCCATCAGTGAGCCCGGGACAGCCACCGGGGAGCTGTTTTTT,CAISEPGTATGELFF
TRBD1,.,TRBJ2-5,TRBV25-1,TGTGCCAGCAGTGATCCCCGGACAGGGGAAGAGACCCAGTACTTC,CASSDPRTGEETQYF
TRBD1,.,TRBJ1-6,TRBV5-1,TGCGCCAGCAGCCCCGACAGGGTAGATTCACCCCTCCACTTT,CASSPDRVDSPLHF
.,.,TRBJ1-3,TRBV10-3,TGTGCCACCTTTAGCTCTGGAAACACCATATATTTT,CATFSSGNTIYF
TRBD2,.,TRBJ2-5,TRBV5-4,TGTGCCAGCAGCTTGGTACCCGGGGGGGCCGAGACCCAGTACTTC,CASSLVPGGAETQYF
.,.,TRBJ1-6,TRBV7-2,TGTGCCAGCATCCAGTCACAGGGAGATTCACCCCTCCACTTT,CASIQSQGDSPLHF
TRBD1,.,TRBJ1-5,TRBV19,TGTGCCAGTAGTACCGACAGGGGTGGAGGGTCATTGGGGCCCCAGCATTTT,CASSTDRGGGSLGPQHF
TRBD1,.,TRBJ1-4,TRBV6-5,TGTGCCAGCAGTTATCGCGACAGGGTTGAAAAACTGTTTTTT,CASSYRDRVEKLFF
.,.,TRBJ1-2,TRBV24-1,TGTGCCACCGACCAGTCGGGGGGCTCTGGCTACACCTTC,CATDQSGGSGYTF
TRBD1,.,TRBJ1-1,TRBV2,TGTGCCAGCAGTTCAAGGGGGCCGTTTGCTTTCTTT,CASSSRGPFAFF
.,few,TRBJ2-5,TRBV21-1,TGTGCCAGTTCGGGACTAGCGGCCCACCAAGAGACCCAGTACTTC,CASSGLAAHQETQYF
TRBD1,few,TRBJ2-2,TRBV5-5,TGTGCCAGCAGCTTACTACAGGGGAAGGACACCGGGGAGCTGTTTTTT,CASSLLQGKDTGELFF
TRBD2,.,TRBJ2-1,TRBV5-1,TGCGCCAGCAGCTTGGCCGCGGGAGCTAATTCCTACAATGAGCAGTTCTTC,CASSLAAGANSYNEQFF
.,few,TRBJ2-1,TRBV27,TGTGCCAGCAGTGCCCGGACTATAATGAATGAGCAGTTCTTC,CASSARTIMNEQFF
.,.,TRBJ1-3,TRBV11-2,TGTGCCAGCAGCCCAGGGACACCTGGAAACACCATATATTTT,CASSPGTPGNTIYF
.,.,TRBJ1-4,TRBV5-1,TGCGCCAGCAGCCTAGACCTAGGGGATGAAAAACTGTTTTTT,CASSLDLGDEKLFF
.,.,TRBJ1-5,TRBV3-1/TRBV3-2,TGTGCCAGCAGCCAAGCCGGGGACCCGGGACAACTGACAAATCAGCCCCAGCATTTT,CASSQAGDPGQLTNQPQHF
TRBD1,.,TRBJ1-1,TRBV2,TGTGCCAGCAGTGTACAGGGGCTGGGGAACACTGAAGCTTTCTTT,CASSVQGLGNTEAFF
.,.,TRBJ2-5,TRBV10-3,TGTGCCATCAGTGATGCCGGGACTTTTCAAGAGACCCAGTACTTC,CAISDAGTFQETQYF